This TCR beta chain was profiled in a study of identical twins. TCRdb ran MiXCR on the 5' RACE reads and lists one entry per CDR3 protein. This table has around 480,000 distinct CDR3 sequences, 12% to 15% appearing once. The CDR3 is 14 residues long. Looked up from germline, CDR1 is SGHKS and CDR2 is YYEKEE (reference sequence). Deletions cut 0 bases from V and 6 bases from J, with 11 bases between. This sample was shared with a second study, whose subject was yellow fever vaccine responses in identical twins.

Input material: CD4+ T cells sorted from blood. This chain joins TRBV5-5 and TRBJ2-3; no clear D gene. The sequence came from a young woman in good health. The DNA of the CDR3 is TGTGCCAGCAGCTTGGGGCTCTCCGTGGATACGCAGTATTTT. Amino acids: CASSLGLSVDTQYF. Full variable domain (rest looked up from reference TRBV5-5 and TRBJ2-3): DAGVTQSPTHLIKTRGQQVTLRCSPISGHKSVSWYQQVLGQGPQFIFQYYEKEERGRGNFPDRFSARQFPNYSSELNVNALLLGDSALYLCASSLGLSVDTQYFGPGTRLTVL.